A selection of T cell receptor beta chains follows, all from one sample in a study of cytotoxic CD8 clonotypes in ibrutinib-treated CLL. Generated by immunoSEQ multiplex PCR, the TCRdb table keeps only in-frame clones and is missing some. The profile shows roughly 220,000 clones, over 65% of them singletons. The sequenced sample was PBMCs, obtained after 12 months of ibrutinib treatment. The receptors here all came from a human donor with chronic lymphocytic leukemia. Both conserved end residues are part of each CDR3. D genes are given only for firm matches. Not all rows give a size; the values are once, few, many and, for expanded clones, a class.

>15|TRBV6-5|NA|NA|TRBJ1-1
CASSYSRAVGTEAFF
TGTGCCAGCAGTTACTCGAGGGCGGTGGGCACTGAAGCTTTCTTT
>17|TRBV7-9|TRBD2|NA|TRBJ2-7
CASSSFASHDGRWEQYF
TGTGCCAGCAGCTCGTTCGCATCTCACGACGGGAGGTGGGAGCAGTACTTC
>15|TRBV30|NA|NA|TRBJ2-3
CAWSVTGSPTDTQYF
TGTGCCTGGAGTGTAACTGGCAGCCCCACAGATACGCAGTATTTT
>14|TRBV7-3|TRBD1|NA|TRBJ1-1
CASSHGTGNTEAFF
TGTGCCAGCAGCCACGGGACAGGGAACACTGAAGCTTTCTTT
>17|TRBV4-1|TRBD2|NA|TRBJ2-1
CASSQDRTSGGNNEQFF
TGCGCCAGCAGCCAAGACCGGACTAGCGGGGGGAACAATGAGCAGTTCTTC
>13|TRBV6-5|NA|once|TRBJ2-7
CASSLRTDYEQYF
TGTGCCAGCAGTCTTAGGACAGATTACGAGCAGTACTTC
>14|TRBV6-5|TRBD2|NA|TRBJ2-5
CASSYGSSGETQYF
TGTGCCAGCAGTTACGGGTCTAGCGGCGAGACCCAGTACTTC
>13|TRBV30|NA|NA|TRBJ2-1
CAWSGVVNNEQFF
TGTGCCTGGAGTGGGGTAGTTAACAATGAGCAGTTCTTC
>13|TRBV14|NA|few|TRBJ1-1
CASSRQTSTEAFF
TGTGCCAGCAGTCGACAGACGAGCACTGAAGCTTTCTTT
>13|TRBV7-3|NA|NA|TRBJ1-2
CASSQDNGYGYTF
TGTGCCAGCAGCCAGGACAACGGCTATGGCTACACCTTC
>14|TRBV2|TRBD2|few|TRBJ2-2
CASSLAGTAGELFF
TGTGCCAGCAGTCTAGCGGGAACGGCCGGGGAGCTGTTTTTT
>13|TRBV5-4|TRBD1|NA|TRBJ1-6
CASSLEQGAGEDF
TGTGCCAGCAGCTTGGAGCAGGGGGCAGGGGAAGACTTT
>15|TRBV6-4|NA|NA|TRBJ2-7
CASSVLAGSNYEQYF
TGTGCCAGCAGTGTATTGGCGGGCAGCAATTACGAGCAGTACTTC
>15|TRBV7-9|TRBD2|NA|TRBJ2-7
CASSLAGGATYEQYF
TGTGCCAGCAGCTTGGCGGGGGGCGCAACGTACGAGCAGTACTTC
>15|TRBV2|NA|NA|TRBJ1-1
CASSEVLSMNTEAFF
TGTGCCAGCAGTGAAGTACTCAGCATGAACACTGAAGCTTTCTTT
>11|TRBV18|NA|NA|TRBJ1-2
CASSLRDGYTF
TGTGCCAGCTCACTGAGGGATGGCTACACCTTC
>13|TRBV29-1|NA|NA|TRBJ2-3
CSVSRGTTDTQYF
TGCAGCGTTTCCCGGGGTACCACAGATACGCAGTATTTT
>14|TRBV9|NA|NA|TRBJ2-4
CASSPGRAKNIQYF
TGTGCCAGCAGCCCTGGGAGAGCCAAAAACATTCAGTACTTC
>15|TRBV25-1|TRBD1|NA|TRBJ2-1
CASSIPGTGVREQFF
TGTGCCAGCAGTATTCCCGGGACAGGGGTCCGCGAGCAGTTCTTC
>14|TRBV6-5|NA|NA|TRBJ2-6
CASSRTSGANVLTF
TGTGCCAGCAGTCGTACCTCTGGGGCCAACGTCCTGACTTTC
>15|TRBV6-5|NA|NA|TRBJ2-7
CASSHRDGSSYEQYF
TGTGCCAGCAGTCACCGGGACGGATCATCCTACGAGCAGTACTTC
>14|TRBV6-1|NA|NA|TRBJ2-2
CASSALDTVRELFF
TGTGCCAGCAGTGCCTTAGACACGGTCCGGGAGCTGTTTTTT
>15|TRBV9|TRBD2|once|TRBJ2-1
CASSVSTSGNNEQFF
TGTGCCAGCAGCGTATCAACTAGCGGAAACAATGAGCAGTTCTTC
>12|TRBV7-8|NA|NA|TRBJ2-1
CASSTHNNEQFF
TGTGCCAGCAGCACACATAACAATGAGCAGTTCTTC
>14|TRBV2|NA|NA|TRBJ1-6
CASSEGEGNSPLHF
TGTGCCAGCAGTGAAGGGGAGGGGAATTCACCCCTCCACTTT
>16|TRBV7-3|NA|NA|TRBJ1-2
CASSLTGADGRYGYTF
TGTGCCAGCAGCTTAACCGGAGCGGACGGACGCTATGGCTACACCTTC
>15|TRBV4-3|NA|few|TRBJ1-1
CASSQDRNTYTEAFF
TGCGCCAGCAGCCAAGATAGGAACACCTACACTGAAGCTTTCTTT
>14|TRBV5-1|TRBD1|NA|TRBJ1-1
CASSPRQGLAEAFF
TGCGCCAGCAGCCCTAGACAGGGGTTGGCTGAAGCTTTCTTT
>17|TRBV30|TRBD2|NA|TRBJ2-1
CAWNSQGLARRVGEQFF
TGTGCCTGGAACTCCCAGGGACTAGCTAGGAGGGTTGGTGAGCAGTTCTTC
>13|TRBV7-2|NA|NA|TRBJ2-1
CASSWGTGNEQFF
TGTGCCAGCAGCTGGGGCACTGGAAATGAGCAGTTCTTC
>14|TRBV5-8|NA|NA|TRBJ1-2
CASSLGRPNYGYTF
TGTGCCAGCAGCTTGGGCAGGCCTAACTATGGCTACACCTTC
>13|TRBV2|NA|once|TRBJ2-7
CASSLDRIYEQYF
TGTGCCAGCAGTTTGGACAGAATATACGAGCAGTACTTC
>12|TRBV30|NA|NA|TRBJ1-2
CAWNLDRYGYTF
TGTGCCTGGAACCTAGACAGATATGGCTACACCTTC
>13|TRBV6-5|NA|NA|TRBJ1-2
CASSQTGNYGYTF
TGTGCCAGCAGTCAAACGGGGAACTATGGCTACACCTTC
>14|TRBV5-4|NA|NA|TRBJ2-1
CASSFQSQPHEQFF
TGTGCCAGCAGCTTCCAGTCCCAACCCCATGAGCAGTTCTTC
>16|TRBV11-2|NA|once|TRBJ2-2
CASSLEGQASTGELFF
TGTGCCAGCAGCTTAGAAGGTCAGGCGAGTACCGGGGAGCTGTTTTTT
>13|TRBV30|TRBD1|NA|TRBJ1-1
CAWSGQGRTEAFF
TGTGCCTGGAGCGGACAGGGGCGAACTGAAGCTTTCTTT
>13|TRBV9|NA|NA|TRBJ2-3
CASRNLAGDTQYF
TGTGCCAGCAGGAACCTAGCTGGAGATACGCAGTATTTT
>13|TRBV14|NA|NA|TRBJ1-1
CASSQSLQTEAFF
TGTGCCAGCAGCCAATCTCTCCAGACTGAAGCTTTCTTT
>11|TRBV30|NA|NA|TRBJ2-7
CAFGPTYEQYF
TGTGCATTCGGGCCTACCTACGAGCAGTACTTC
>13|TRBV18|NA|NA|TRBJ2-7
CASSPTGRYEQYF
TGTGCCAGCTCACCAACAGGGAGGTACGAGCAGTACTTC
>16|TRBV7-3|TRBD2|NA|TRBJ2-7
CASSLTGAGGSYEQYF
TGTGCCAGCAGCTTAACTGGGGCGGGAGGGTCCTACGAGCAGTACTTC